Reported below is one TCR beta chain. What it recognizes is unknown. Using immunoSEQ multiplex PCR, the repertoire was profiled, and TCRdb retains in-frame clones only, with some absent. The repertoire holds under 80,000 clones, with 73% as singletons. Germline assignment: CDR1 KGHSH and CDR2 LQKENI. This CDR3 comprises 17 residues. Losses at the gene ends were 3 bases for V and 4 bases for J; bases not matched to a gene: 8. This sample was taken from a study of vaccination effects on CD4 cells after COVID-19. Study-level findings and limits: Long after vaccination, the clones induced by infection and by vaccine shrank markedly in size.

Peptide-pool stimulation followed by sequencing identified expanded antigen-specific CD4+ clonotypes in the ViraFEST assay. Subsequent to a culture period of under twelve days, CD4+ T cells were isolated. Convalescent patients had PCR-confirmed SARS-CoV-2 infection between March and December 2020. The researchers cultured 1.5 million to 2.5 million PBMC per well with 8 to 10 IU/ml IL-2 and approximately 10 ug/ml peptides. Negative control culture was done with an HIV-1 Nef peptide pool. The V call is TRBV18, the J call TRBJ2-1; 11 bases match TRBD2. The receptor comes from a human donor who had a prior SARS-CoV-2 infection. The sample in question was CD4+ T cells from PBMCs cultured with HIV peptides, obtained before COVID-19 vaccination. Stated subset: HIV-1 Nef peptide pool negative control/reference culture. The CDR3 here is CASSPIPGTSGYNEQFF. CDR3 sequence (DNA): TGTGCCAGCTCACCGATTCCCGGGACTAGCGGTTACAATGAGCAGTTCTTC.